This T cell receptor (beta chain) was observed in a study of Graves' ophthalmopathy and Graves' hyperthyroidism. RNA transcripts provided the template for amplifying TCR beta CDR3 regions. First-round RT-PCR relied on HTBI primers, and a second-round multiplex PCR came next. A single record per CDR3 protein comes from TCRdb applying MiXCR to the multiplex PCR reads. The sample carries 660,000 or so distinct CDR3 sequences, about two fifths recorded once. Trimming removed 8 bases at V and 2 bases at J, with 10 bases between. This CDR3 is 11 amino acids long. The germline CDR1 and CDR2 sequences are SQVTM and ANQGSEA.

V gene TRBV29-1 combines with J gene TRBJ2-7; possibly TRBD1 for D (5 bases). Sequenced material: peripheral blood. The receptor comes from an adult man with Graves' ophthalmopathy. This CDR3 is CSLQVAYEQYF. The CDR3 DNA reads TGCAGCTTACAGGTCGCCTACGAGCAGTACTTC.